What follows are 18 T cell receptor beta chains derived from one specimen sequenced in a study of cytomegalovirus exposure and HLA in healthy donors. PCR employed 60 Vbeta and 13 Jbeta primers. Method: immunoSEQ multiplex PCR; TCRdb's copy keeps in-frame clones and lacks some. The sample comprises 97,000 or so clones, about 81% of which are singletons, and about 1.5% rests with the top ten. Material for sequencing was PBMCs. These receptors came from a man in his forties or fifties in good health and CMV-seronegative.

Here the CDR3 DNA reads TGTGCCAGCAGCGTGACCCGGGAGTACAATGAGCAGTTCTTC. Translation: CASSVTREYNEQFF. The rearrangement joins TRBV11-2 to TRBJ2-1; tentatively, D is TRBD2 (6 bases). The CDR3 is 14 residues long. V was trimmed by 5 bases and J by 4 bases, leaving 12 bases between them. Germline V gene sequence: CDR1 SGHAT, CDR2 FQNNGV.

The chain carries TRBV28 and TRBJ1-1; no firm D call. The CDR3 sequence is 12 residues long. Germline loops: CDR1 MDHEN, CDR2 SYDVKM. V gave up 5 bases and J gave up 10 bases, with 14 bases separating them. The CDR3 bases are TGTGCCAGCAGTCTGGCGGGGTGGATAGCTTTCTTT. Its translation: CASSLAGWIAFF. The full variable domain, completed using reference TRBV28 and TRBJ1-1, is DVKVTQSSRYLVKRTGEKVFLECVQDMDHENMFWYRQDPGLGLRLIYFSYDVKMKEKGDIPEGYSVSREKKERFSLILESASTNQTSMYLCASSLAGWIAFFGQGTRLTVV.

The chain uses TRBV6-6 and TRBJ1-1, with D unresolved. The CDR3 consists of 13 residues. The V end lost 4 bases, the J end lost 4 bases, and 10 bases lay between the germline ends. Germline values: CDR1 MNHNY, CDR2 SVGAGI (reference sequence). CDR3 nucleotide sequence: TGTGCCAGCAGTTTTCAGGAAGGCACTGAAGCTTTCTTT. Amino acids: CASSFQEGTEAFF.

The rearrangement joins TRBV27 to TRBJ2-5; perhaps TRBD1 as D (5 bases). V was clipped by 2 bases and J by 6 bases, with 13 bases between them. CDR1 and CDR2 from the germline V gene are MNHEY and SMNVEV (reference sequence). CDR3 length: 14 residues. The CDR3 loop is CASSLGVRAKTQYF. Written as DNA, the CDR3 is TGTGCCAGCAGTTTAGGTGTCAGGGCGAAGACCCAGTACTTC.

The chain links TRBV29-1 to TRBJ2-3; 7 bases fit TRBD2. The germline CDR1 and CDR2 sequences are SQVTM and ANQGSEA. CDR3 length: 14 residues. Unmatched junction bases numbered 6, after V lost 6 bases and J lost 0 bases. The DNA of the CDR3 is TGCAGCGTAGGGGACTACCGGAGCACAGATACGCAGTATTTT. Translation: CSVGDYRSTDTQYF.

V gene TRBV5-8 combines with J gene TRBJ1-2, with D unresolved. The CDR3 is 14 residues long. The V gene's germline CDR1 is SGHTS and CDR2 YDEGEE. V lost 4 bases and J lost 5, with 15 bases in between. The CDR3 DNA is TGTGCCAGCAGCCAGACACCCGGAACGTATGGCTACACCTTC. Amino acid sequence: CASSQTPGTYGYTF.

The V call is TRBV13, the J call TRBJ2-3; 12 positions match TRBD2. The V gene's germline CDR1 is PRHDT and CDR2 FYEKMQ (reference sequence). Germline trimming cut 4 bases from V and 2 bases from J; bases unmatched to any gene: 7. The CDR3 totals 17 residues. The CDR3 here is CASSSGLAGIHTDTQYF. The CDR3 nucleotides are TGTGCCAGCAGCTCCGGACTAGCGGGGATACACACAGATACGCAGTATTTT.

The chain carries TRBV30 and TRBJ1-5; 7 bases map to TRBD1. After removal of 0 bases from V and 3 bases from J, the junction contained 11 bases not matched to a gene. Germline CDR1 and CDR2: GTSNPN and SVGIG (reference sequence). CDR3 length: 17 residues. CDR3 amino acids: CAWSVGQEQAFNQPQHF. DNA for the CDR3: TGTGCCTGGAGTGTTGGACAGGAGCAAGCCTTCAATCAGCCCCAGCATTTT.

This rearrangement joins TRBV25-1 to TRBJ2-1, with D maybe TRBD2 (6 bases). The V and J ends lost 6 bases and 12 bases respectively, with 18 bases between them. The CDR3 length is 13 residues. Germline loops: CDR1 MGHDK, CDR2 SYGVNS. CDR3 in amino acids: CASRGGLFRGQFF. CDR3 bases: TGTGCCAGCAGGGGGGGACTCTTCCGCGGGCAGTTCTTC.

The rearrangement joins TRBV11-2 to TRBJ2-1; 9 bases are a match to TRBD1. CDR1 and CDR2 from the germline V gene are SGHAT and FQNNGV. J gave up 3 bases and V 5 bases, and 5 bases lay outside the gene matches. CDR3 length equals 15 residues. The CDR3 region has the DNA TGTGCCAGCAGCCCAGGGACAGGGCACTACAATGAGCAGTTCTTC. Its protein is CASSPGTGHYNEQFF.

The rearrangement links TRBV18 to TRBJ2-1; D might be TRBD1 (5 bases). The CDR3 has 13 residues. V was shortened by 2 bases and J by 7 bases, with 9 bases between the two germline ends. Per germline, CDR1 KGHSH and CDR2 LQKENI. The CDR3 reads CASSPNRQNEQFF. The CDR3 nucleotides read TGTGCCAGCTCACCAAACAGGCAGAATGAGCAGTTCTTC.

This chain joins TRBV19 and TRBJ2-7; tentative D call: TRBD2 (5 bases). The length of the CDR3 is 12 residues. Trimming removed 1 base at V and 6 bases at J, with 7 bases between. Germline V gene data show CDR1 as LNHDA and CDR2 as SQIVND (reference sequence). CDR3 in amino acids: CASSIAGSEQYF. CDR3 nucleotides: TGTGCCAGTAGTATAGCGGGGTCCGAGCAGTACTTC. Full variable domain (remainder filled in from reference TRBV19 and TRBJ2-7): DGGITQSPKYLFRKEGQNVTLSCEQNLNHDAMYWYRQDPGQGLRLIYYSQIVNDFQKGDIAEGYSVSREKKESFPLTVTSAQKNPTAFYLCASSIAGSEQYFGPGTRLTVT.

This clone was seen a single time. The V gene is TRBV7-2, the J gene TRBJ1-2; D remains ambiguous. This CDR3 spans 15 amino acids. With 0 bases removed from V and 7 bases from J, the gap between germline ends came to 15 bases. From germline, CDR1 is SGHTA and CDR2 FQGNSA. Written as DNA, the CDR3 is TGTGCCAGCAGCTTAGCGATGATGGGCGTTGGTGGCTACACCTTC. Translation: CASSLAMMGVGGYTF.

This chain links TRBV11-3 with TRBJ2-2; 12 positions agree with TRBD2. The V and J ends lost 5 bases and 6 bases, in that order; junction bases with no gene match: 7. The CDR3 contains 16 residues. Germline assignment: CDR1 SGHNT and CDR2 YENEEA. CDR3 DNA sequence: TGTGCCAGCAGCCCGCGGACTAGCGGGACCTCCGGGGAGCTGTTTTTT. This sequence encodes CASSPRTSGTSGELFF.

The chain links TRBV9 to TRBJ1-1, with 8 bases that match TRBD1. CDR1 is SGDLS and CDR2 is YYNGEE in the germline V gene. This CDR3 is built from 10 residues. CDR3 nucleotide sequence: TGTGCGTCAGGGGGCCCTGAAGCTTTCTTT. This translates into CASGGPEAFF.

Here the CDR3 reads CASSTQISGDSPYEQYF. Here the CDR3 DNA reads TGCGCCAGCAGCACGCAAATTTCGGGGGATTCCCCCTACGAGCAGTACTTC. The V call is TRBV5-1, the J call TRBJ2-7, with D possibly being TRBD2 (6 bases). The V and J ends lost 4 bases and 2 bases respectively, with 22 bases between them. The V gene's germline CDR1 is SGHRS and CDR2 YFSETQ. The CDR3 length is 17 residues.

The CDR3 spells CASSQSRRGGRRENEKLFF. The CDR3 nucleotides are TGCGCCAGCAGTCAATCTCGACGTGGCGGCAGACGCGAAAATGAAAAACTGTTTTTT. The V and J genes are TRBV23-1 and TRBJ1-4; D remains unclear. TRBV23-1 is flagged as an ORF with uncertain function. The V end lost 0 bases, the J end lost 5 bases, and 22 bases lay between the germline ends. The length of the CDR3 is 19 residues.

The gene calls are TRBV4-2 and TRBJ2-7; 8 positions match TRBD1. Germline CDR1 and CDR2: LGHNA and YNFKEQ. V shed 5 bases and J 2 bases; nucleotides not matched to a gene: 8. CDR3 length: 15 residues. CDR3 amino acids: CASSSDRGLAYEQYF. CDR3 sequence (DNA): TGTGCCAGCAGCTCAGACAGGGGTTTGGCCTACGAGCAGTACTTC.